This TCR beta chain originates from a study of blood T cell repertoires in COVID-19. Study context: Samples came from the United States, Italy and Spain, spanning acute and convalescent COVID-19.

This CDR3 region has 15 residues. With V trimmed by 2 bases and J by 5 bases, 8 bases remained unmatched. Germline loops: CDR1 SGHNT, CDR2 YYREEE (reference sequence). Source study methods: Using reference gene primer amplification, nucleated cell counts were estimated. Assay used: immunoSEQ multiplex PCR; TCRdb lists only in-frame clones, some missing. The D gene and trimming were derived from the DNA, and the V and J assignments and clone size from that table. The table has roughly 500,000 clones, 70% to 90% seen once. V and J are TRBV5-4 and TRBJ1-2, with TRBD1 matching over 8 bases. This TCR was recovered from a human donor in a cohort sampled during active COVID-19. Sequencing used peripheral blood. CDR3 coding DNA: TGTGCCAGCAGCTTCTCCGGGACAGGAGAATATGGCTACACCTTC. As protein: CASSFSGTGEYGYTF.